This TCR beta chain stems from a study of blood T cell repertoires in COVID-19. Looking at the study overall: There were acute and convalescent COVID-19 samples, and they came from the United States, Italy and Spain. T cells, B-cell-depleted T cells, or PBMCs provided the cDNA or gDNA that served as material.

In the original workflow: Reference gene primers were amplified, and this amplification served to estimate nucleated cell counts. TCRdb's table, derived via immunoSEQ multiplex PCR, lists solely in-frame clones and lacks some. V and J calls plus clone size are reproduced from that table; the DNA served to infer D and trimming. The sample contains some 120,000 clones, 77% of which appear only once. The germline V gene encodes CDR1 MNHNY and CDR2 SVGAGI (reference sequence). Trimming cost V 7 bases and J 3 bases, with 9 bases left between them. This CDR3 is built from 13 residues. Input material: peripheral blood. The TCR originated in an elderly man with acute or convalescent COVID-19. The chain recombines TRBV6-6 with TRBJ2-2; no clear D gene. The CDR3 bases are TGTGCCAGCAAGGCGACTTACACCGGGGAGCTGTTTTTT. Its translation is CASKATYTGELFF.